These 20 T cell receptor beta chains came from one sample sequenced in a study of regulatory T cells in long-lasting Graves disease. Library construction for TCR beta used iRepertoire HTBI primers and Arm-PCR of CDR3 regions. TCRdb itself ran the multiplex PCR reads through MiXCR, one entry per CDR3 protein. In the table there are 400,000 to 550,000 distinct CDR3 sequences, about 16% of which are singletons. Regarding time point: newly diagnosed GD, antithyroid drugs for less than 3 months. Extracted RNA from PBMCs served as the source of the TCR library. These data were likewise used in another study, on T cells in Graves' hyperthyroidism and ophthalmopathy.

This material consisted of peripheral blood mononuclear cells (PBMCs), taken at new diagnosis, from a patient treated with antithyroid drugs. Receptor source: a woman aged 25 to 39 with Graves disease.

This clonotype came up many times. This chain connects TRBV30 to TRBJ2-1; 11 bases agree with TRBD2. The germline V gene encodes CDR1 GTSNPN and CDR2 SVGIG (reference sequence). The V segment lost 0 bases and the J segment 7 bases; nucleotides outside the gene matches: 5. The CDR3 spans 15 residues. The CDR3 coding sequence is TGTGCCTGGAGTGTACTAGCGGGAGTTAGGAATGAGCAGTTCTTC. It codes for CAWSVLAGVRNEQFF.

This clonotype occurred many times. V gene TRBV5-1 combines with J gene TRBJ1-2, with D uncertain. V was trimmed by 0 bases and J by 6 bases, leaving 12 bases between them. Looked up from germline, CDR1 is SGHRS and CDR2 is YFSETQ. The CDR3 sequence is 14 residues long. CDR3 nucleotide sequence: TGCGCCAGCAGCTTGGCCCAAGCGCGGGATGGCTACACCTTC. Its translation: CASSLAQARDGYTF. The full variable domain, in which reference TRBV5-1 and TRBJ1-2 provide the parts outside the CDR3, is KAGVTQTPRYLIKTRGQQVTLSCSPISGHRSVSWYQQTPGQGLQFLFEYFSETQRNKGNFPGRFSGRQFSNSRSEMNVSTLELGDSALYLCASSLAQARDGYTFGSGTRLTVV.

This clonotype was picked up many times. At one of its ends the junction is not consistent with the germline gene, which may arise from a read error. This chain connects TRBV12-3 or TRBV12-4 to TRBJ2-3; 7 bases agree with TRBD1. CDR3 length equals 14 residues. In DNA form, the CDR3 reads TGTGCCAGCAGCTTAGGGGGCCCCACAGATACGCAGTATTTT. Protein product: CASSLGGPTDTQYF.

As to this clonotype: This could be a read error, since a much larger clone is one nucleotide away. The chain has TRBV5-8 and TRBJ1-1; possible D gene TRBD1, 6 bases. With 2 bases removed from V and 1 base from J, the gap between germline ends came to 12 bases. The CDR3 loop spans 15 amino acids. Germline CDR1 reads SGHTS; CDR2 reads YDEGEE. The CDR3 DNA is TGTGCCAGCAGCTTCTACAGGGATAAGAACACTGAAGCTTTCTTT. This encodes CASSFYRDKNTEAFF.

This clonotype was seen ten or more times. The CDR3 DNA follows: TGTGCCAGCAGCCAAGATCGGGCAGGGCCTGGGAACACTGAAGCTTTCTTT. Its translation is CASSQDRAGPGNTEAFF. V and J are TRBV3-1 and TRBJ1-1, with D maybe TRBD1 (5 bases). The CDR3 loop spans 17 amino acids. The V and J ends lost 0 bases and 1 base respectively, with 15 bases between them. Germline CDR1 LGHDT, CDR2 YNNKEL (reference sequence).

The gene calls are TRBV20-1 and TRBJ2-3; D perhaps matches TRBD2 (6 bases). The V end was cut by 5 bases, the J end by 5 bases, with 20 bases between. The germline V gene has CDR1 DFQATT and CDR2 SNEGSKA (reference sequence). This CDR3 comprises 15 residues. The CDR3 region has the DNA TGCAGTGCTTCCGGGACCCCGGGGGTTGGAGATACGCAGTATTTT. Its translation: CSASGTPGVGDTQYF.

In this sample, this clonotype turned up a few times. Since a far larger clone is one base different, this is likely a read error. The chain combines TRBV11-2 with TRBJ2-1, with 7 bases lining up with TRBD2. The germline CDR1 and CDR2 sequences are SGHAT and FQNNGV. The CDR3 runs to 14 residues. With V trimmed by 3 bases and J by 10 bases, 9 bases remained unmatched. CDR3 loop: CASSFALGGDEQFF. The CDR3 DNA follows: TGTGCCAGCAGCTTCGCCCTGGGGGGGGACGAGCAGTTCTTC.

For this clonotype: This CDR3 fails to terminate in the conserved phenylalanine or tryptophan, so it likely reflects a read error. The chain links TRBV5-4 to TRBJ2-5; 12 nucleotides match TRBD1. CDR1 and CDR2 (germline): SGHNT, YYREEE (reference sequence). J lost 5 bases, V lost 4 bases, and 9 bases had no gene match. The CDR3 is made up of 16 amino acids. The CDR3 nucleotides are TGTGCCAGCAGCACCGGGACAGGGGGCTATACGGAGACCCAGTACTCC. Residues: CASSTGTGGYTETQYS.

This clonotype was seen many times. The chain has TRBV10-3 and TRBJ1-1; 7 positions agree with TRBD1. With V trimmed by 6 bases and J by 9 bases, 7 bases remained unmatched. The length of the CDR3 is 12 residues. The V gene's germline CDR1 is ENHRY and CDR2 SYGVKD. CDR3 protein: CAISSGTAKAFF. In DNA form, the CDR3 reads TGTGCCATCAGCTCCGGGACAGCAAAAGCTTTCTTT.

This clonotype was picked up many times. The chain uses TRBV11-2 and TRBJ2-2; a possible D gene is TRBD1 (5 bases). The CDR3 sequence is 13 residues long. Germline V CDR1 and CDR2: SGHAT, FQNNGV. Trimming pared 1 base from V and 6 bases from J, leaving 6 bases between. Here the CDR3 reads CASSLGQPGELFF. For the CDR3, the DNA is TGTGCCAGCAGCTTAGGACAGCCCGGGGAGCTGTTTTTT.

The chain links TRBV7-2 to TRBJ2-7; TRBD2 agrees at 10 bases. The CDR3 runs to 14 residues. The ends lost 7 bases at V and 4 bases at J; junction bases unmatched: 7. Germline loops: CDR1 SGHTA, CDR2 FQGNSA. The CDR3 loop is CASTPSGRRYEQYF. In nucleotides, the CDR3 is TGTGCCAGCACCCCTAGCGGGAGAAGGTACGAGCAGTACTTC.

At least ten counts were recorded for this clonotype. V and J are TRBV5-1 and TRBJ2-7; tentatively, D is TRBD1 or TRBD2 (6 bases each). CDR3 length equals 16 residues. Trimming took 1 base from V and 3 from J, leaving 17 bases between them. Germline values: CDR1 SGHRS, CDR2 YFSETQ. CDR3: CASSLPKGGRNYEQYF. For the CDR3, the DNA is TGCGCCAGCAGCTTGCCAAAAGGGGGGAGGAACTACGAGCAGTACTTC.

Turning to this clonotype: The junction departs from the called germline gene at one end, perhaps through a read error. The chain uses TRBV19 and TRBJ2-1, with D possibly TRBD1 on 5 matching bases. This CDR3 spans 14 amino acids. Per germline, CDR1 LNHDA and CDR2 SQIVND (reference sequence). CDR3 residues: CANSNQGSYNEQFF. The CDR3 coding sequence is TGTGCCAATAGTAATCAGGGCTCCTACAATGAGCAGTTCTTC.

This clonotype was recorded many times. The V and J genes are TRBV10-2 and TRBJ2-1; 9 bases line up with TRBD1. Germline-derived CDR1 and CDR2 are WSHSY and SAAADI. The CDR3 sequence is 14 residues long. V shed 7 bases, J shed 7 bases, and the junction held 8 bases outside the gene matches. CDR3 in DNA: TGCGCCAGCACTCAACCCGGGACAGGGAATGAGCAGTTCTTC. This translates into CASTQPGTGNEQFF.

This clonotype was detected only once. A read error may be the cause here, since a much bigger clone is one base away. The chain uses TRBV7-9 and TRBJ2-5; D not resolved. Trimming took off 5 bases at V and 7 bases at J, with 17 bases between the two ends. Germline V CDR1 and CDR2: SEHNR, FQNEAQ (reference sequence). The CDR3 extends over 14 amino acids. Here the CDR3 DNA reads TGTGCCAGCAGCCTGGGCGGTAGACTTGGGACCCAGTACTTC. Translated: CASSLGGRLGTQYF.

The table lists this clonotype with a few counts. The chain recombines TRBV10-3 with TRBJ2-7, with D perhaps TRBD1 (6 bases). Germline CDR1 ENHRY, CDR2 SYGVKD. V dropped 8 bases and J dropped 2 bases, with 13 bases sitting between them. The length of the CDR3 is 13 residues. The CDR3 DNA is TGTGCCATCCAGGGGACGGGTGCCTACGAGCAGTACTTC. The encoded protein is CAIQGTGAYEQYF.

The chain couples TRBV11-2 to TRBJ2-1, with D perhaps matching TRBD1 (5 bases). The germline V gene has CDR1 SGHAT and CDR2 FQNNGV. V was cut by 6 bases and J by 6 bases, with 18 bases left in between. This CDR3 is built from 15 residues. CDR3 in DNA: TGTGCCAGCAGTTCGCAGCAGGGTGGTGCCAATGAGCAGTTCTTC. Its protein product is CASSSQQGGANEQFF.

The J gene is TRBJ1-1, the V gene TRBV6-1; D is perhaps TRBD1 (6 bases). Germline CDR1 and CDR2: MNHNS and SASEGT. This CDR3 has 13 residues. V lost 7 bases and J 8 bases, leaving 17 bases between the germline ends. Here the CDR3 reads CASTLGTSQEAFF. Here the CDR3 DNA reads TGTGCCAGCACCCTGGGGACAAGTCAAGAAGCTTTCTTT.

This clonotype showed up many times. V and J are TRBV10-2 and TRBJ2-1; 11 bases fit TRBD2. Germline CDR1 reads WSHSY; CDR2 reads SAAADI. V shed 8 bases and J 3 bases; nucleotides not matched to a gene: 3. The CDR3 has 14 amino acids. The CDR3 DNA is TGCGCCAGCCCGACTAGCGGGAACTACAATGAGCAGTTCTTC. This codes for CASPTSGNYNEQFF.

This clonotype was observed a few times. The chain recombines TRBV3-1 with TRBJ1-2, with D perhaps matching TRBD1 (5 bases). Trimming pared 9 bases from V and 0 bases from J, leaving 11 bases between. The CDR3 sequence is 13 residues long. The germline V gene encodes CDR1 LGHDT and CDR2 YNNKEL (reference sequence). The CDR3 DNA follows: TGTGCCAGTCAGGGTAGCCCTAACTATGGCTACACCTTC. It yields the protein CASQGSPNYGYTF.